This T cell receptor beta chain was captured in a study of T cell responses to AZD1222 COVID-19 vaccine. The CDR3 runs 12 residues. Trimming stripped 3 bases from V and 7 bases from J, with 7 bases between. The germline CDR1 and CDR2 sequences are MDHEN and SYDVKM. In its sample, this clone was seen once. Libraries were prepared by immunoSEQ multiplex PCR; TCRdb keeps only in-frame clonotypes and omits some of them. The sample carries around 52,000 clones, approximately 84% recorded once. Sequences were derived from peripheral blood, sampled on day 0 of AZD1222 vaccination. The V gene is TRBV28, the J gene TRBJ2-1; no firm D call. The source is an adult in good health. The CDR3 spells CASSLPPNEQFF. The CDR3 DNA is TGTGCCAGCAGTTTGCCCCCAAATGAGCAGTTCTTC.